A selection of T cell receptor beta chains follows, all from one sample in a study of cytomegalovirus exposure and HLA in healthy donors. The assay was immunoSEQ multiplex PCR, and TCRdb's table has in-frame clones only and misses some. Recorded for this sample: roughly 51,000 clones. Sequencing input: PBMCs. These receptors were taken from a male donor in good health and CMV-seropositive. The CDR3 runs from the conserved cysteine through the conserved F or W. A D gene is named only where the DNA matches it firmly.

CDR3: CAITDGQGGPGELFF
DNA: TGTGCCATCACCGATGGACAGGGGGGTCCCGGGGAGCTGTTTTTT
D: TRBD1
J: TRBJ2-2
V: TRBV10-3

CDR3: CATSSRTSVYNEQFF
DNA: TGTGCCACCAGCAGCCGGACTAGCGTCTACAATGAGCAGTTCTTC
D: TRBD2
J: TRBJ2-1
V: TRBV15

CDR3: CASSPPGQGEYEQYF
DNA: TGTGCCAGCAGTCCGCCGGGACAGGGGGAATACGAGCAGTACTTC
D: TRBD1
J: TRBJ2-7
V: TRBV9

CDR3: CASSLEQGWDIQYF
DNA: TGTGCCAGCAGCTTAGAACAGGGCTGGGACATTCAGTACTTC
D: NA
J: TRBJ2-4
V: TRBV7-9

CDR3: CASSRGDYEQYF
DNA: TGCGCCAGCAGCCGAGGTGACTACGAGCAGTACTTC
D: NA
J: TRBJ2-7
V: TRBV5-1

CDR3: CATSIPAEAFF
DNA: TGCGCCACCAGCATTCCGGCTGAAGCTTTCTTT
D: NA
J: TRBJ1-1
V: TRBV10-2

CDR3: CAWSVTGGWGRETQYF
DNA: TGTGCCTGGAGCGTGACAGGGGGCTGGGGAAGAGAGACCCAGTACTTC
D: TRBD1
J: TRBJ2-5
V: TRBV30

CDR3: CASSLVEGEEKLFF
DNA: TGTGCCAGCAGCTTAGTAGAGGGAGAAGAAAAACTGTTTTTT
D: NA
J: TRBJ1-4
V: TRBV7-2

CDR3: CASSEPGQAVYEQYF
DNA: TGTGCCAGCTCAGAGCCGGGACAGGCTGTTTACGAGCAGTACTTC
D: TRBD1
J: TRBJ2-7
V: TRBV18

CDR3: CASSLARDQETQYF
DNA: TGTGCCAGCAGTTTAGCCAGGGACCAAGAGACCCAGTACTTC
D: NA
J: TRBJ2-5
V: TRBV27

CDR3: CASSLFQNSPLHF
DNA: TGTGCCAGCAGTTTGTTCCAGAATTCACCCCTCCACTTT
D: NA
J: TRBJ1-6
V: TRBV27

CDR3: CSAPPGGLAGNEQFF
DNA: TGCAGCGCGCCCCCTGGGGGTCTAGCGGGGAATGAGCAGTTCTTC
D: TRBD2
J: TRBJ2-1
V: TRBV29-1

CDR3: CASSFGSTDTQYF
DNA: TGTGCCAGCAGCTTTGGCAGCACAGATACGCAGTATTTT
D: NA
J: TRBJ2-3
V: TRBV5-4

CDR3: CATSPRRVPNEKLFF
DNA: TGTGCCACCAGCCCGCGTCGGGTACCCAATGAAAAACTGTTTTTT
D: NA
J: TRBJ1-4
V: TRBV15

CDR3: CASSSGDTYEQYF
DNA: TGTGCCAGCAGTTCAGGGGATACCTACGAGCAGTACTTC
D: NA
J: TRBJ2-7
V: TRBV28

CDR3: CASSISLAGVETQYF
DNA: TGTGCCAGCAGTATATCCTTAGCGGGGGTAGAGACCCAGTACTTC
D: TRBD2
J: TRBJ2-5
V: TRBV6-5

CDR3: CAWSGSTGLEQYF
DNA: TGTGCCTGGAGTGGATCGACAGGGCTCGAGCAGTACTTC
D: TRBD1
J: TRBJ2-7
V: TRBV30

CDR3: CASSAWDRAYEQYF
DNA: TGTGCCAGCAGCGCTTGGGACAGGGCCTACGAGCAGTACTTC
D: TRBD1
J: TRBJ2-7
V: TRBV9

CDR3: CASSFRGQGGKDTQYF
DNA: TGTGCCAGCAGCTTTCGGGGACAGGGGGGAAAAGATACGCAGTATTTT
D: TRBD1
J: TRBJ2-3
V: TRBV7-9

CDR3: CASSNDFRGEEAFF
DNA: TGTGCCAGTAGTAATGATTTCAGGGGAGAAGAAGCTTTCTTT
D: NA
J: TRBJ1-1
V: TRBV19

CDR3: CASSIWGQFPYNEQFF
DNA: TGTGCCAGTAGTATTTGGGGACAGTTCCCCTACAATGAGCAGTTCTTC
D: TRBD1
J: TRBJ2-1
V: TRBV19

CDR3: CASIRQGEDTEAFF
DNA: TGTGCCAGCATCCGACAGGGTGAGGACACTGAAGCTTTCTTT
D: TRBD1
J: TRBJ1-1
V: TRBV6-6

CDR3: CASSWGLLSGNTIYF
DNA: TGTGCCAGCAGCTGGGGACTGCTCTCTGGAAACACCATATATTTT
D: NA
J: TRBJ1-3
V: TRBV7-3

CDR3: CASSPLQGGETQYF
DNA: TGTGCCAGCAGCCCCCTACAGGGCGGGGAGACCCAGTACTTC
D: NA
J: TRBJ2-5
V: TRBV6-6

CDR3: CATSRAATRDIGGYTF
DNA: TGTGCCACCAGCAGAGCCGCAACAAGGGACATCGGGGGCTACACCTTC
D: NA
J: TRBJ1-2
V: TRBV15

CDR3: CASERGQGSEKLFF
DNA: TGTGCCAGCGAGAGGGGGCAGGGCTCCGAAAAACTGTTTTTT
D: TRBD1
J: TRBJ1-4
V: TRBV2

CDR3: CSAALDRSSPLHF
DNA: TGCAGCGCAGCCCTGGACAGGTCTTCACCCCTCCACTTT
D: TRBD1
J: TRBJ1-6
V: TRBV29-1

CDR3: CASSRQASGVGTGELFF
DNA: TGCGCCAGCAGCCGCCAGGCGTCAGGGGTTGGCACCGGGGAGCTGTTTTTT
D: NA
J: TRBJ2-2
V: TRBV4-3

CDR3: CASSWGWGRGYQETQYF
DNA: TGCGCCAGCAGCTGGGGCTGGGGGCGGGGGTACCAAGAGACCCAGTACTTC
D: NA
J: TRBJ2-5
V: TRBV5-1

CDR3: CAWSLATMSYEQYF
DNA: TGTGCCTGGAGTCTAGCAACCATGAGCTACGAGCAGTACTTC
D: NA
J: TRBJ2-7
V: TRBV30

CDR3: CASSHNNGGGSYEQYF
DNA: TGTGCCAGCAGCCATAACAACGGGGGGGGATCCTACGAGCAGTACTTC
D: TRBD2
J: TRBJ2-7
V: TRBV4-2

CDR3: CASSLGLVRNTGELFF
DNA: TGTGCCAGCAGCTTAGGTCTAGTGAGGAACACCGGGGAGCTGTTTTTT
D: NA
J: TRBJ2-2
V: TRBV5-6

CDR3: CASSQDRGGNSPLHF
DNA: TGTGCCAGCAGCCAAGATAGGGGGGGAAATTCACCCCTCCACTTT
D: NA
J: TRBJ1-6
V: TRBV4-2

CDR3: CASSLQGTETQYF
DNA: TGTGCCAGCAGCCTACAGGGGACGGAGACCCAGTACTTC
D: TRBD1
J: TRBJ2-5
V: TRBV5-4

CDR3: CASSQGVAGTYEQYF
DNA: TGCGCCAGCAGCCAAGGGGTAGCGGGAACCTACGAGCAGTACTTC
D: TRBD2
J: TRBJ2-7
V: TRBV4-1

CDR3: CASSPLATVRTGELFF
DNA: TGTGCCAGCAGTCCGCTAGCGACAGTACGGACCGGGGAGCTGTTTTTT
D: NA
J: TRBJ2-2
V: TRBV27

CDR3: CASSGGAPANYGYTF
DNA: TGTGCCAGCAGTGGAGGGGCCCCCGCTAACTATGGCTACACCTTC
D: NA
J: TRBJ1-2
V: TRBV5-6

CDR3: CSVEPDRGPDTQYF
DNA: TGCAGCGTTGAACCCGACAGGGGGCCAGATACGCAGTATTTT
D: TRBD1
J: TRBJ2-3
V: TRBV29-1

CDR3: CASSLRLKATNEKLFF
DNA: TGTGCCAGCAGCTTGCGCCTAAAAGCAACTAATGAAAAACTGTTTTTT
D: NA
J: TRBJ1-4
V: TRBV5-8

CDR3: CASSRGLADTQYF
DNA: TGTGCCAGCAGCCGCGGACTAGCAGATACGCAGTATTTT
D: TRBD2
J: TRBJ2-3
V: TRBV7-3

CDR3: CASSQGPSGSLTDTQYF
DNA: TGCGCCAGCAGCCAAGGCCCCTCGGGATCCCTCACAGATACGCAGTATTTT
D: NA
J: TRBJ2-3
V: TRBV4-3

CDR3: CASSCTLAINTDTQYF
DNA: TGTGCCAGCAGTTGTACCCTAGCGATCAACACAGATACGCAGTATTTT
D: NA
J: TRBJ2-3
V: TRBV6-7

CDR3: CASSPGVQPQHF
DNA: TGTGCCAGCAGCCCAGGGGTCCAGCCCCAGCATTTT
D: NA
J: TRBJ1-5
V: TRBV7-9

CDR3: CASSPGGPYEQYF
DNA: TGTGCCAGCAGCCCAGGGGGACCCTACGAGCAGTACTTC
D: TRBD1
J: TRBJ2-7
V: TRBV11-2

CDR3: CASSPGTGAFPLHF
DNA: TGTGCCAGCAGCCCCGGGACAGGGGCTTTTCCCCTCCACTTT
D: TRBD1
J: TRBJ1-6
V: TRBV11-2

CDR3: CASSGDSGAFTF
DNA: TGTGCCAGCAGCGGGGACTCAGGCGCCTTCACCTTC
D: NA
J: TRBJ1-2
V: TRBV5-4

CDR3: CASSRGGSAKNIQYF
DNA: TGTGCCAGTAGTAGGGGGGGCAGCGCCAAAAACATTCAGTACTTC
D: NA
J: TRBJ2-4
V: TRBV19

CDR3: CSVWGDSYEQYF
DNA: TGCAGCGTTTGGGGCGACTCCTACGAGCAGTACTTC
D: NA
J: TRBJ2-7
V: TRBV29-1